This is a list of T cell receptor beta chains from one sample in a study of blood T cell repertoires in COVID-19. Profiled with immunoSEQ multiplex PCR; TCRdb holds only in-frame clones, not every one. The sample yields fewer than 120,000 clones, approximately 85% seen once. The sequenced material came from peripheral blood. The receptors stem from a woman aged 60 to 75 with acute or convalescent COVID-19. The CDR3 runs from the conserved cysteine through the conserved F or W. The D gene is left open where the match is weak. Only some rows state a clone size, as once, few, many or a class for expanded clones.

CDR3nt: TGTGCCAGCAGCTTCGACAGGGGGCTACTGTTTTTT
CDR3aa: CASSFDRGLLFF
j_gene: TRBJ1-4
d_gene: TRBD1
abundance: once
v_gene: TRBV28

CDR3nt: TGTGCCTGGAGTGCCGACCAACCCACCTGGGACAGCCACTACGAGCAGTACTTC
CDR3aa: CAWSADQPTWDSHYEQYF
j_gene: TRBJ2-7
d_gene: TRBD1
abundance: .
v_gene: TRBV30

CDR3nt: TGTGCCAGCAGCTTAGTACAGGGGCCCCCGGATACGCAGTATTTT
CDR3aa: CASSLVQGPPDTQYF
j_gene: TRBJ2-3
d_gene: TRBD1
abundance: .
v_gene: TRBV11-2

CDR3nt: TGTGCCAGCAGCTCTCGGTCCGGTGATCCTGGCTACACCTTC
CDR3aa: CASSSRSGDPGYTF
j_gene: TRBJ1-2
d_gene: .
abundance: few
v_gene: TRBV7-9

CDR3nt: TGTGCCAGCAGCCCACTAAGGGGAGAGACCCAGTACTTC
CDR3aa: CASSPLRGETQYF
j_gene: TRBJ2-5
d_gene: .
abundance: .
v_gene: TRBV7-6

CDR3nt: TGTGCCATCAGGGGCACCAACAATGAGCAGTTCTTC
CDR3aa: CAIRGTNNEQFF
j_gene: TRBJ2-1
d_gene: .
abundance: .
v_gene: TRBV10-3

CDR3nt: TGTGCCAGCGAGGGTAGCGGCACAGATACGCAGTATTTT
CDR3aa: CASEGSGTDTQYF
j_gene: TRBJ2-3
d_gene: .
abundance: once
v_gene: TRBV24-1

CDR3nt: TGTGCCAGTAGTATGTTTTCAGGCGCCGAGTACGAGCAGTACTTC
CDR3aa: CASSMFSGAEYEQYF
j_gene: TRBJ2-7
d_gene: .
abundance: .
v_gene: TRBV19

CDR3nt: TGTGCCTGGAGTGTGGCGGTAGCGGGGTATCTGGAGCAGTACTTC
CDR3aa: CAWSVAVAGYLEQYF
j_gene: TRBJ2-7
d_gene: TRBD2
abundance: .
v_gene: TRBV30

CDR3nt: TGTGCCAGCAGCGAAGTAATTGGACAGGGTATAAACACTGAAGCTTTCTTT
CDR3aa: CASSEVIGQGINTEAFF
j_gene: TRBJ1-1
d_gene: TRBD1
abundance: .
v_gene: TRBV14

CDR3nt: TGTGCCAGCAGTCCCCTAAACTATGGCTACACCTTC
CDR3aa: CASSPLNYGYTF
j_gene: TRBJ1-2
d_gene: .
abundance: .
v_gene: TRBV28

CDR3nt: TGTGCCAGCAGCGAAAGCGGGAGCACAGATACGCAGTATTTT
CDR3aa: CASSESGSTDTQYF
j_gene: TRBJ2-3
d_gene: .
abundance: .
v_gene: TRBV9